This T cell receptor (beta chain) appears in the sequencing data of a study of cytomegalovirus exposure and HLA in healthy donors. For the study at large: The use of the same platform for the 100 to 150 validation repertoires and the 650 to 850 first-cohort repertoires was reported by a later analysis. Study observations and caveats: Reportedly, diagnosis of cytomegalovirus status by the classifier showed high specificity and sensitivity.

Sequencing was performed with immunoSEQ multiplex PCR; in TCRdb, only in-frame clones are kept and a portion is missing. The table has 120,000 or so clones, 70% to 90% seen once. Germline CDR1 is SGHKS and CDR2 is YYEKEE (reference sequence). This CDR3 contains 16 residues. Trimming cost V 2 bases and J 3 bases, with 15 bases left between them. Note on this clone: What it binds is unknown.

The V gene is TRBV5-5, the J gene TRBJ1-5; D not certain. The sequenced material came from PBMCs. This sequence was found in a man between 18 and 35 years old in good health and CMV-seropositive. CDR3 residues: CASSLRVMGPNQPQHF. The CDR3 bases are TGTGCCAGCAGCTTACGTGTAATGGGCCCCAATCAGCCCCAGCATTTT.